This entry lists 13 T cell receptor beta chains sequenced from one sample in a study of vaccination effects on CD4 cells after COVID-19. Their recognized antigens are unknown. CD4+ T cell isolation took place after less than 13 days of culture. Each person got two doses of an mRNA SARS-CoV-2 vaccine, BNT162b2 or mRNA-1273. Data came from immunoSEQ multiplex PCR; TCRdb stores just in-frame clones and leaves some out. The sample yields tens of thousands of clones, roughly 73% seen once. The sample was CD4+ T cells from PBMCs cultured without peptide, taken after COVID-19 vaccination. Receptor source: a human donor who received a COVID-19 vaccine.

This clone was recorded a few times. The rearrangement uses TRBV19 and TRBJ1-1, with D maybe TRBD1 (5 bases). With 6 bases removed from V and 5 bases from J, the gap between germline ends came to 13 bases. This CDR3 has 13 amino acids. Germline V gene sequence: CDR1 LNHDA, CDR2 SQIVND (reference sequence). The CDR3 sequence: CASSIQGGTEAFF. For the CDR3, the DNA is TGTGCCAGTAGCATTCAGGGAGGAACTGAAGCTTTCTTT.

The chain employs TRBV7-8 and TRBJ2-4; maybe TRBD1 (6 bases). Germline lookup yields CDR1 SGHVS and CDR2 FQNEAQ. The CDR3 totals 16 residues. The V end lost 4 bases, the J end lost 0 bases, and 13 bases lay between the germline ends. CDR3 bases: TGTGCCAGCAGCTCCACCAGGGGCGTAGCCAAAAACATTCAGTACTTC. Amino acid sequence: CASSSTRGVAKNIQYF.

V and J are TRBV2 and TRBJ2-4; no reliable D call. This CDR3 has 12 residues. Per the germline V gene, CDR1 is SNHLY and CDR2 is FYNNEI. Trimming shortened V by 4 bases and J by 5 bases, and 6 bases separated the two germline ends. The CDR3: CASSGVQNIQYF. The CDR3, as DNA: TGTGCCAGCAGTGGGGTCCAAAACATTCAGTACTTC.

The chain is built from TRBV15 and TRBJ2-3; the match to TRBD1 covers 11 bases. The CDR3 contains 16 residues. In germline, CDR1 is LNHNV, CDR2 YYDKDF (reference sequence). Trimming at V came to 4 bases and at J to 4 bases, leaving 7 bases not matched to a gene. The CDR3 spells CATSTGTGGKADTQYF. CDR3 bases: TGTGCCACCAGCACTGGGACAGGGGGGAAGGCAGATACGCAGTATTTT.

This clone has more than one count but fewer than ten. V gene TRBV2 combines with J gene TRBJ1-1; D unclear. Germline assignment: CDR1 SNHLY and CDR2 FYNNEI. CDR3 length: 13 amino acids. Deletions cut 9 bases from V and 4 bases from J, with 15 bases between. The CDR3 is CASVRDTVTEAFF. The DNA of the CDR3 is TGTGCCAGTGTCCGAGACACCGTCACTGAAGCTTTCTTT.

The rearrangement links TRBV7-8 to TRBJ2-5; no reliable D call. Looked up from germline, CDR1 is SGHVS and CDR2 is FQNEAQ. V was clipped by 4 bases and J by 5 bases, with 20 bases between them. The CDR3 extends over 16 amino acids. CDR3 region: CASSSLLSRPAETQYF. DNA for the CDR3: TGTGCCAGCAGCTCCCTGCTGTCAAGGCCAGCGGAGACCCAGTACTTC.

In its sample, this clone was seen a few times. The gene calls are TRBV19 and TRBJ1-6, with D hard to call. Germline V gene data show CDR1 as LNHDA and CDR2 as SQIVND (reference sequence). Trimming took 7 bases from V and 4 from J, leaving 11 bases between them. The CDR3 contains 14 residues. This CDR3 is CASKIHGYNSPLHF. The CDR3 DNA sequence: TGTGCCAGTAAGATACACGGGTATAATTCACCCCTCCACTTT.

V is TRBV7-9 and J is TRBJ2-3; D tentatively reads TRBD1 or TRBD2 (5 bases each). CDR3 length: 13 residues. V was cut by 3 bases and J by 5 bases, with 9 bases left in between. Germline assignment: CDR1 SEHNR and CDR2 FQNEAQ (reference sequence). CDR3: CASSLGEGDTQYF. CDR3 sequence (DNA): TGTGCCAGCAGCTTGGGGGAAGGAGATACGCAGTATTTT.

The chain joins TRBV6-4 to TRBJ1-2; D is ambiguous. Germline V CDR1 and CDR2: MRHNA, SNTAGT. V dropped 5 bases and J dropped 3 bases, with 13 bases sitting between them. The length of the CDR3 is 14 residues. The chain's CDR3 is CASSLGSKDYGYTF. The DNA of the CDR3 is TGTGCCAGCAGTCTGGGCAGCAAGGACTATGGCTACACCTTC.

This chain connects TRBV2 to TRBJ1-2; possible D gene TRBD1, 5 bases. Germline V lookup: CDR1 SNHLY, CDR2 FYNNEI. V dropped 5 bases and J dropped 8 bases, with 12 bases sitting between them. This CDR3 contains 12 residues. The CDR3 nucleotides read TGTGCCAGCAGTCCGGGGGGGAACGGCTACACCTTC. Translation gives CASSPGGNGYTF.

The genes are TRBV2 and TRBJ2-2; no clear D gene. Per germline, CDR1 SNHLY and CDR2 FYNNEI. V was cut by 1 base and J by 6 bases, with 15 bases left in between. This CDR3 is 16 amino acids long. This chain's CDR3 is CASSEVPRRLPGELFF. The CDR3 region has the DNA TGTGCCAGCAGTGAAGTCCCCAGGCGTCTCCCCGGGGAGCTGTTTTTT. Combining the CDR3 with reference TRBV2 and TRBJ2-2 gives the whole variable domain EPEVTQTPSHQVTQMGQEVILRCVPISNHLYFYWYRQILGQKVEFLVSFYNNEISEKSEIFDDQFSVERPDGSNFTLKIRSTKLEDSAMYFCASSEVPRRLPGELFFGEGSRLTVL.

The chain combines TRBV30 with TRBJ1-3; 7 nucleotides match TRBD1. V shed 5 bases, J shed 4 bases, and the junction held 2 bases outside the gene matches. Per germline, CDR1 GTSNPN and CDR2 SVGIG (reference sequence). The CDR3 runs 12 residues. In DNA, the CDR3 is TGTGCCTGGGCGGGACAGGGAAACACCATATATTTT. Its protein is CAWAGQGNTIYF.

V gene TRBV6-5 combines with J gene TRBJ1-1; 9 positions agree with TRBD1. This CDR3 spans 13 amino acids. CDR1 MNHEY and CDR2 SVGAGI come from the germline V gene. The ends lost 8 bases at V and 9 bases at J; junction bases unmatched: 10. The CDR3 DNA reads TGTGCCAGCTTCCAGGGACAGGGTAAAAAAGCTTTCTTT. Protein sequence: CASFQGQGKKAFF.